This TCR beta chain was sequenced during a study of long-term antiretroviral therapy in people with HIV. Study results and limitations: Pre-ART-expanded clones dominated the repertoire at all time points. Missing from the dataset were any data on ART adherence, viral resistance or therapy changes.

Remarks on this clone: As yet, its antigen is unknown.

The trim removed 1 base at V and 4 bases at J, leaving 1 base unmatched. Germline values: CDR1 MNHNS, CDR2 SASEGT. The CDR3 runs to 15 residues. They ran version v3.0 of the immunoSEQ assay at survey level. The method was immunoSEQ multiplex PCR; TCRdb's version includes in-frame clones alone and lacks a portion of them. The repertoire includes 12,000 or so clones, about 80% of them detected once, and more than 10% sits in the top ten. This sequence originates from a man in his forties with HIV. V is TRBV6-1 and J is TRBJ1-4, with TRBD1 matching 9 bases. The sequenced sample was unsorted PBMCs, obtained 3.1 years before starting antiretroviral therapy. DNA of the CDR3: TGTGCCAGCAGTGAAGAGACAGGGGGTAATGAAAAACTGTTTTTT. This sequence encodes CASSEETGGNEKLFF.